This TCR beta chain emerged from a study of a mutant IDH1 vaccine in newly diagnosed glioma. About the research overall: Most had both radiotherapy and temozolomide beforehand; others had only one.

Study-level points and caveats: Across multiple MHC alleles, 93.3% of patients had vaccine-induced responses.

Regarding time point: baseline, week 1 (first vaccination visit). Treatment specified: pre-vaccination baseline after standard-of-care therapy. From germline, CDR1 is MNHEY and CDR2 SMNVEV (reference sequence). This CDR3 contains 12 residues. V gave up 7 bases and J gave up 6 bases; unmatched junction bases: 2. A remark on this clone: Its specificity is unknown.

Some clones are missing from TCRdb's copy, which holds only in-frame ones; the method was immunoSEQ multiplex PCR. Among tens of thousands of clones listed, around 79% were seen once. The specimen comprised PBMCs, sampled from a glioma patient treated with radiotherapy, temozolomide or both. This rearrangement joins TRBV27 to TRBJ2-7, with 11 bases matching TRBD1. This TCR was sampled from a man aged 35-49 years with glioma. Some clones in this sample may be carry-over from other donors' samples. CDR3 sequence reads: CASMGQGVEQYF. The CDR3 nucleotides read TGTGCCAGCATGGGACAGGGGGTCGAGCAGTACTTC.